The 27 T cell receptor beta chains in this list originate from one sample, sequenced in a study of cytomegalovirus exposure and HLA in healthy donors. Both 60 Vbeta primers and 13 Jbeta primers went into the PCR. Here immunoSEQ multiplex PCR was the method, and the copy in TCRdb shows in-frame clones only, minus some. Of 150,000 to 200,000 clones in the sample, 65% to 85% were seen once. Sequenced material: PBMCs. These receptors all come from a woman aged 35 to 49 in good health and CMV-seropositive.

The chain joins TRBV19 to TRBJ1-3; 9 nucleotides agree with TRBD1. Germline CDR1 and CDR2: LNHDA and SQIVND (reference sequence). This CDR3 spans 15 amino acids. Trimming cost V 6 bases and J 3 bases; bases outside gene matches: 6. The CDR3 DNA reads TGTGCCAGTAGCGTACAGGGGGCGGATGGAAACACCATATATTTT. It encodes CASSVQGADGNTIYF. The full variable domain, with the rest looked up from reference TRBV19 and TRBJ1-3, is DGGITQSPKYLFRKEGQNVTLSCEQNLNHDAMYWYRQDPGQGLRLIYYSQIVNDFQKGDIAEGYSVSREKKESFPLTVTSAQKNPTAFYLCASSVQGADGNTIYFGEGSWLTVV.

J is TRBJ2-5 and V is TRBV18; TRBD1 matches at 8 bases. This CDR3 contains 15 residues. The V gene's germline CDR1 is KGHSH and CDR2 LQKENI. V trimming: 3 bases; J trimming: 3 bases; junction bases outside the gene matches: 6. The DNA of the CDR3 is TGTGCCAGCTCACCTGGACAGGGTAAAAAAGAGACCCAGTACTTC. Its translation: CASSPGQGKKETQYF.

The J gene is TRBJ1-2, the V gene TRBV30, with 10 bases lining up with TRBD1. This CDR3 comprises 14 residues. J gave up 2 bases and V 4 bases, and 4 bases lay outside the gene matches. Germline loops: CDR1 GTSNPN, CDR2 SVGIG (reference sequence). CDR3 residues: CAWTKDRGNYGYTF. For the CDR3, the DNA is TGTGCCTGGACCAAGGACAGGGGGAACTATGGCTACACCTTC.

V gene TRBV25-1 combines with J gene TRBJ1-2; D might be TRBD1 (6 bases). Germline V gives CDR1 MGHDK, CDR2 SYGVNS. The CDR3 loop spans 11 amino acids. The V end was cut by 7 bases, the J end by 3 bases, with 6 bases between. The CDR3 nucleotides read TGTGCCAGCAAGGGGGACTATGGCTACACCTTC. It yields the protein CASKGDYGYTF.

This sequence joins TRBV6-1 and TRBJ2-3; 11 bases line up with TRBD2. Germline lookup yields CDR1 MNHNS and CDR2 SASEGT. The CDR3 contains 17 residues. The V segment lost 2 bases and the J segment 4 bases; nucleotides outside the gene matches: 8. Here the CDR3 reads CASSEILAGGAPDTQYF. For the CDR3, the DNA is TGTGCCAGCAGTGAAATCCTAGCGGGGGGCGCCCCAGATACGCAGTATTTT.

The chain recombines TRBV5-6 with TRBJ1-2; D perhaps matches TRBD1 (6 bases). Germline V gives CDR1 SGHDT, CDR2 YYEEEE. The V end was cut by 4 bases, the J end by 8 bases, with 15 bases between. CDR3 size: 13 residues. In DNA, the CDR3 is TGTGCCAGCAGCCCAGGACAGCCTGAAGGCTACACCTTC. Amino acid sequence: CASSPGQPEGYTF. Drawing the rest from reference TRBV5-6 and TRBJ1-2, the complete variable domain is DAGVTQSPTHLIKTRGQQVTLRCSPKSGHDTVSWYQQALGQGPQFIFQYYEEEERQRGNFPDRFSGHQFPNYSSELNVNALLLGDSALYLCASSPGQPEGYTFGSGTRLTVV.

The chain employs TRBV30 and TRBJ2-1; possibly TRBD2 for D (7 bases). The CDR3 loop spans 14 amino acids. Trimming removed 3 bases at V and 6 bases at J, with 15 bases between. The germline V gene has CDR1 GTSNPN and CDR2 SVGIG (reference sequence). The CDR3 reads CAWSMGGAFNEQFF. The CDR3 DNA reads TGTGCCTGGAGCATGGGGGGGGCTTTCAATGAGCAGTTCTTC.

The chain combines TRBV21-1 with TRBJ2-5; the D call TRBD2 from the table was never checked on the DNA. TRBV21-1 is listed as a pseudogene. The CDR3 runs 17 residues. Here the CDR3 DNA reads TGTGCCAGCCAGACTAGCGGGGGGGCCGGGGGCCAAGAGACCCAGTACTTC. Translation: CASQTSGGAGGQETQYF.

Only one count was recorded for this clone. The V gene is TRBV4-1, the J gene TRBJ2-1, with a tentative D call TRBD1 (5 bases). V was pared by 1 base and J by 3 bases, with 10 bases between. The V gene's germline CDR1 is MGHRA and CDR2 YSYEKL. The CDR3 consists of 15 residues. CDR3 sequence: CASSQGLTDYNEQFF. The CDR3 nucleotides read TGCGCCAGCAGCCAAGGCTTGACAGACTACAATGAGCAGTTCTTC.

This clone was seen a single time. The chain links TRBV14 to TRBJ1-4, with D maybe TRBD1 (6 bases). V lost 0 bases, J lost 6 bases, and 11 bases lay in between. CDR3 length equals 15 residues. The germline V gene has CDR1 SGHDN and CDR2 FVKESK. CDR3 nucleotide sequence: TGTGCCAGCAGCCAAGAGGGGGGGCCGGATGAAAAACTGTTTTTT. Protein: CASSQEGGPDEKLFF. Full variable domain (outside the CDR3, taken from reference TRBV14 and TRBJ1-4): EAGVTQFPSHSVIEKGQTVTLRCDPISGHDNLYWYRRVMGKEIKFLLHFVKESKQDESGMPNNRFLAERTGGTYSTLKVQPAELEDSGVYFCASSQEGGPDEKLFFGSGTQLSVL.

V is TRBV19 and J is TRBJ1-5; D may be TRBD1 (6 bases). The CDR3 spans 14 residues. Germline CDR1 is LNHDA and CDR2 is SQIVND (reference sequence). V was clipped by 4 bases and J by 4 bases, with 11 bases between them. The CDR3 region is CASSTGTSNQPQHF. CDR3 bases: TGTGCCAGTAGTACCGGGACATCTAATCAGCCCCAGCATTTT.

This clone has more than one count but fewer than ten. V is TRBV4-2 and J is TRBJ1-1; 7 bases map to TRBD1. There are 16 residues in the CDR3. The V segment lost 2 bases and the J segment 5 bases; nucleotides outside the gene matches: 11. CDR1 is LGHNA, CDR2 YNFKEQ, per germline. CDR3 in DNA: TGTGCCAGCAGCCAACCTACCAGGACAGGCCAAACTGAAGCTTTCTTT. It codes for CASSQPTRTGQTEAFF.

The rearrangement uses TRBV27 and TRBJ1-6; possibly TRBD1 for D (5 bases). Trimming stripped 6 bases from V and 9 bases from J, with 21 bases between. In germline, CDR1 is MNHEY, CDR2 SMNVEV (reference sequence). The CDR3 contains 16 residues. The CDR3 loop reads CASSSGLRGIVSPLHF. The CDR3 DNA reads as TGTGCCAGCAGCTCCGGGCTACGGGGGATTGTTTCACCCCTCCACTTT.

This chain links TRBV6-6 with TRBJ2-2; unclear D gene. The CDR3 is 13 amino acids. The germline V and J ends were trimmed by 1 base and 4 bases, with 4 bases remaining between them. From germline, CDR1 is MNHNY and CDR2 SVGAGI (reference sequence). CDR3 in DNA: TGTGCCAGCAGTTACTTCTCCACCGGGGAGCTGTTTTTT. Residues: CASSYFSTGELFF.

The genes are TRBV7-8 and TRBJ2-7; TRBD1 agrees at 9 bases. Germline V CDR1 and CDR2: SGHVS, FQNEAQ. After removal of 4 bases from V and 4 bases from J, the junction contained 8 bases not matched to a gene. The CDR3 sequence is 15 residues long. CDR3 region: CASSSFQTGGYEQYF. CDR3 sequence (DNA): TGTGCCAGCAGCTCGTTCCAGACAGGGGGATACGAGCAGTACTTC.

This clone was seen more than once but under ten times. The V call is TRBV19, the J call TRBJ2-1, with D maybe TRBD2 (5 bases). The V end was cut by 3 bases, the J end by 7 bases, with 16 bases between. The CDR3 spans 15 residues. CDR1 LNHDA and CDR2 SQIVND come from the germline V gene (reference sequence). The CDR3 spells CASSILSITSNEQFF. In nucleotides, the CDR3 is TGTGCCAGTAGTATTCTCTCTATTACTAGTAATGAGCAGTTCTTC.

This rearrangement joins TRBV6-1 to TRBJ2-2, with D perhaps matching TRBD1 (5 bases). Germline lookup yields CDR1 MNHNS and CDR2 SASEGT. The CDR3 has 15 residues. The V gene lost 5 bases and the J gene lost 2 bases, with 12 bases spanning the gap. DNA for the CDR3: TGTGCCAGCAGTTCCGGACATCTAAACACCGGGGAGCTGTTTTTT. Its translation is CASSSGHLNTGELFF.

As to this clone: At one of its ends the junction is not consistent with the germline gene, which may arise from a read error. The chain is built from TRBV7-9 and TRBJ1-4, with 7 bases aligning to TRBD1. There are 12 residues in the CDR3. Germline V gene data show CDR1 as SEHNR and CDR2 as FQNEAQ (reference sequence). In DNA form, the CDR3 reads TGTTCCAGCAGCCTGACAGGGCTCGCACTGTTTTTT. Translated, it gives CSSSLTGLALFF.

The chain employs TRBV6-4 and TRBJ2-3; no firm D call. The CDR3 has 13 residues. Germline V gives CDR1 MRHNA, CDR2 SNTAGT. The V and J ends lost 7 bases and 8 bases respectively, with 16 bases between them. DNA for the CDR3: TGTGCCAGCATCCGGCGGTTTCCCTGTACGCAGTATTTT. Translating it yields CASIRRFPCTQYF.

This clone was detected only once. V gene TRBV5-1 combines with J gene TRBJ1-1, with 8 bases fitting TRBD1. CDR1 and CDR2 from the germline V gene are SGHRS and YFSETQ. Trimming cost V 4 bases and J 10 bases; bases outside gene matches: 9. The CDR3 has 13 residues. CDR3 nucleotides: TGCGCCAGCAGCGGTGGGACAGGTTCAACAGCTTTCTTT. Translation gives CASSGGTGSTAFF.

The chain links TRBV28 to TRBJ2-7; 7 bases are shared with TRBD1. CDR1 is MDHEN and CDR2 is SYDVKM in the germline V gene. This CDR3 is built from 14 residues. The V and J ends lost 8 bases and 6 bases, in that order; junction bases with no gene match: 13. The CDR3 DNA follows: TGTGCCAGCGGCCCGCCCGAGGGGGCTCGCGAGCAGTACTTC. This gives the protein CASGPPEGAREQYF.

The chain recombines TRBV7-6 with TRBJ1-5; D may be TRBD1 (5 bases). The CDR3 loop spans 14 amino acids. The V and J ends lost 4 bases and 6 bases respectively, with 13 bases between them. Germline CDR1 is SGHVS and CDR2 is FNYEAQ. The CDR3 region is CASSSRQSGQPQHF. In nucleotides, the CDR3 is TGTGCCAGCAGCTCCAGACAGTCCGGTCAGCCCCAGCATTTT.

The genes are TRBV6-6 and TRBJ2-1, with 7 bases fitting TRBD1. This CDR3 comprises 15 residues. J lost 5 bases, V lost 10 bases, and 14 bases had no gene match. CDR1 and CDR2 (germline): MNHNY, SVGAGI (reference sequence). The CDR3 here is CATTTRDSPNNEQFF. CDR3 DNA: TGTGCCACCACGACCCGGGACAGCCCGAACAATGAGCAGTTCTTC.

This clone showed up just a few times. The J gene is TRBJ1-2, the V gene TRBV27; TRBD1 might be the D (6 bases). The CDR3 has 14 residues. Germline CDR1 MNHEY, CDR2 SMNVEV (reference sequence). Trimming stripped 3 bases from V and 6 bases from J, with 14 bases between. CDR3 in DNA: TGTGCCAGCAGTTTCCGAGGGGGTCTGGATGGCTACACCTTC. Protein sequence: CASSFRGGLDGYTF.

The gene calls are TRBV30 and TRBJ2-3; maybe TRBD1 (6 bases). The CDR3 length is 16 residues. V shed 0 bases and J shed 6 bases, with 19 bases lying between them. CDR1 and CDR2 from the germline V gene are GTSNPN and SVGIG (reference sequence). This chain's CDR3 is CAWSVPVWARGDTQYF. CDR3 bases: TGTGCCTGGAGTGTACCGGTTTGGGCTAGGGGGGATACGCAGTATTTT.

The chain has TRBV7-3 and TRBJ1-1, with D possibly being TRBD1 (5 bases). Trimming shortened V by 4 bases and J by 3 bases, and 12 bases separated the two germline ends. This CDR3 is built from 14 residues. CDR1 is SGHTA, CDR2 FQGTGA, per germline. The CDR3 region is CASSSAQGYTEAFF. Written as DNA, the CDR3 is TGTGCCAGCAGCTCGGCGCAGGGTTACACTGAAGCTTTCTTT.

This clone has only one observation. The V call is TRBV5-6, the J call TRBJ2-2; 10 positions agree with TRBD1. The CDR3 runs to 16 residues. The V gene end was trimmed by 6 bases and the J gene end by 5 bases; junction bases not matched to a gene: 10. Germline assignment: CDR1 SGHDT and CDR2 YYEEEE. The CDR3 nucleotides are TGTGCCAGCACCCCCCTGACAGGGGGCTATACCGGGGAGCTGTTTTTT. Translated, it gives CASTPLTGGYTGELFF.